This note documents a single TCR beta chain sequence. Its antigen is not known. Arm-PCR of CDR3 regions with iRepertoire HTBI primers generated TCR beta libraries. Via MiXCR, TCRdb re-called the multiplex PCR reads, giving one row per CDR3 protein. Altogether 450,000 to 700,000 distinct CDR3 sequences are present, approximately 13% being singletons, with the ten largest covering 8.5% to 10%. This sample is drawn from a study of regulatory T cells in long-lasting Graves disease. Findings and limits, study-wide: More public clonotypes were shared by persistent patients (under 3,000) than by new patients (roughly 870).

The sample's time point: newly diagnosed GD, antithyroid drugs for less than 3 months. The TCR library was prepared using RNA isolated from PBMCs. Separately, the same data were catalogued under a study of T cells in Graves' hyperthyroidism and ophthalmopathy. That work states: The TCR CDR3 was amplified in a first-round RT-PCR using the HTBI primer set. The majority of expanded thyroid clonotypes above 0.001 also appeared in blood. Ophthalmopathy was model-predicted a median about 6.7 months pre-onset.

The receptor comes from a man aged 25-45 years with Graves disease. The sample in question was peripheral blood mononuclear cells (PBMCs), obtained at new diagnosis, from a patient treated with antithyroid drugs.

Here the CDR3 reads CSVSGQGNSPLHF. The CDR3 nucleotides are TGCAGCGTCTCGGGACAGGGAAACTCACCCCTCCACTTT. The chain joins TRBV29-1 to TRBJ1-6; 9 bases map to TRBD1. CDR1 SQVTM and CDR2 ANQGSEA come from the germline V gene. The CDR3 is made up of 13 amino acids. V was clipped by 6 bases and J by 10 bases; unmatched bases: 7.